These 7 T cell receptor beta chains were all obtained from the same sample, sequenced in a study of patients and donors after allogeneic stem cell transplantation. TCRdb reprocessed the RT-PCR reads via MiXCR and lists one record per CDR3 protein. The table has hundreds of thousands of distinct CDR3 sequences, 38% seen once; the top ten hold 9.5% to 13%. The sequenced sample consisted of blood, either unsorted or a sorted T cell fraction (not recorded which). Receptors were obtained from a human donor who was either an allogeneic HSCT recipient or a stem cell or donor lymphocyte infusion donor (not recorded which). It is not recorded whose cells these are; they may come from a transplant donor.

This clonotype was counted a few times. V usage is TRBV6-6 and J usage is TRBJ1-3, with unresolved D. Trimming left V 0 bases short and J 4 bases short, with 4 bases between. In germline, CDR1 is MNHNY, CDR2 SVGAGI (reference sequence). This CDR3 has 13 residues. The CDR3 bases are TGTGCCAGCAGTTACTCAGCGGGAAACACCATATATTTT. Its translation: CASSYSAGNTIYF.

The V gene is TRBV5-8, the J gene TRBJ2-7, with D maybe TRBD2 (5 bases). In germline, CDR1 is SGHTS, CDR2 YDEGEE. V dropped 4 bases and J dropped 6 bases, with 11 bases sitting between them. The CDR3 consists of 12 residues. CDR3 region: CASSSSVLEQYF. CDR3 bases: TGTGCCAGCAGCAGTAGCGTCCTCGAGCAGTACTTC.

This chain connects TRBV5-1 to TRBJ2-3; a weak D match, TRBD1 (5 bases). The CDR3 length is 15 residues. From germline, CDR1 is SGHRS and CDR2 YFSETQ. The V gene lost 0 bases and the J gene lost 5 bases, with 13 bases spanning the gap. The CDR3 DNA is TGCGCCAGCAGCTTGGCCAGGGTTCTTGGAGATACGCAGTATTTT. It translates to CASSLARVLGDTQYF.

The sample holds a few counts of this clonotype. The gene calls are TRBV9 and TRBJ2-1; tentative D call: TRBD2 (6 bases). Between the trimmed V and J ends, which lost 2 bases and 3 bases, there was a span of 12 bases. CDR1 is SGDLS, CDR2 YYNGEE, per germline. The CDR3 consists of 15 residues. The CDR3 is CASSVGGFFYNEQFF. CDR3 DNA sequence: TGTGCCAGCAGCGTGGGGGGATTCTTCTACAATGAGCAGTTCTTC.

CDR3 loop: CASRDLNTEAFF. The DNA for the CDR3 is TGTGCCAGCAGGGACCTGAACACTGAAGCTTTCTTT. V and J are TRBV6-5 and TRBJ1-1; D unresolved. Trimming cost V 6 bases and J 0 bases, with 5 bases left between them. In germline, CDR1 is MNHEY, CDR2 SVGAGI. This CDR3 comprises 12 residues.

This chain links TRBV5-1 with TRBJ2-2, with unresolved D. Germline CDR1 SGHRS, CDR2 YFSETQ. This CDR3 is 15 amino acids long. Trimming took 0 bases from V and 5 from J, leaving 11 bases between them. The CDR3 nucleotides are TGCGCCAGCAGCTTGGAAGTATCTCTAACCGGGGAGCTGTTTTTT. Its protein is CASSLEVSLTGELFF.

Only a few counts were recorded for this clonotype. DNA of the CDR3: TGTGCCAGCAGCTTAATCCGGGACAGCTCCAACTATGGCTACACCTTC. It is translated as CASSLIRDSSNYGYTF. This chain joins TRBV7-9 and TRBJ1-2, with TRBD1 matching 7 bases. Per the germline V gene, CDR1 is SEHNR and CDR2 is FQNEAQ (reference sequence). V lost 2 bases to trimming and J lost 2 bases; unmatched junction nucleotides: 8. The CDR3 contains 16 residues.